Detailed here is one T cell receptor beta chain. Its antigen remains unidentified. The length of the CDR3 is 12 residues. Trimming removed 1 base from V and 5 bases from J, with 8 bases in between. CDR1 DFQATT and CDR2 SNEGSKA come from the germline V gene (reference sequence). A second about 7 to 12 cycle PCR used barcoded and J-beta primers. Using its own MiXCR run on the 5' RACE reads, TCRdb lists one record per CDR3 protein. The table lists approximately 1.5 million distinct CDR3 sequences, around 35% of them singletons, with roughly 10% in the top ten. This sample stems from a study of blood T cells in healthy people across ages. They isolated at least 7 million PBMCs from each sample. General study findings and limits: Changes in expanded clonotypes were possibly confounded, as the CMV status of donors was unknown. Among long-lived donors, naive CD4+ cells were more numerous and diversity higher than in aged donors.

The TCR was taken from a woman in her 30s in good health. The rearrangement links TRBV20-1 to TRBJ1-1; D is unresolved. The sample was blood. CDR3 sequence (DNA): TGCAGTGCTAGAGTAGAACGGACTGAAGCTTTCTTT. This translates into CSARVERTEAFF.